What follows are 13 T cell receptor beta chains derived from one specimen sequenced in a study of T-cell memory formation after mild COVID-19. TCRdb itself ran the 5' RACE reads through MiXCR, one entry per CDR3 protein. The table includes about 280,000 distinct CDR3 sequences, 7.5% to 9.5% detected once. The sequenced material came from PBMCs or a T cell subset sorted from them (not recorded which). The receptors derive from a young man who had mild COVID-19 (a few samples of this study predate the infection). Cell type and time point are not known.

This clonotype was picked up a small number of times. This chain joins TRBV12-3 or TRBV12-4 and TRBJ2-6; D is perhaps TRBD1 (5 bases). CDR3 length: 15 amino acids. The germline V and J ends were trimmed by 7 bases and 4 bases, with 14 bases remaining between them. CDR3 nucleotides: TGTGCCAGCACCGTAGGGGCGCGGGGGGCCAACGTCCTGACTTTC. It encodes CASTVGARGANVLTF.

This clonotype has more than one count but fewer than ten. This chain connects TRBV4-2 to TRBJ2-3; 13 nucleotides line up with TRBD2. Per the germline V gene, CDR1 is LGHNA and CDR2 is YNFKEQ. V shed 0 bases, J shed 4 bases, and the junction held 4 bases outside the gene matches. This CDR3 contains 17 residues. The DNA for the CDR3 is TGTGCCAGCAGCCAAGATGAACTAGCGGGGGGGCCAGATACGCAGTATTTT. This sequence encodes CASSQDELAGGPDTQYF.

In this sample, this clonotype turned up a few times. The gene calls are TRBV7-9 and TRBJ2-5, with a possible D match to TRBD2 (5 bases). Germline loops: CDR1 SEHNR, CDR2 FQNEAQ (reference sequence). The ends were cut back, 5 bases at V and 3 bases at J, with 10 bases in the middle. This CDR3 has 13 residues. The CDR3 sequence: CASSPRDEETQYF. The CDR3 DNA reads TGTGCCAGCAGCCCCCGGGATGAAGAGACCCAGTACTTC.

This clonotype was seen repeatedly, ten times or more. The chain is built from TRBV4-3 and TRBJ1-2, with unresolved D. The germline V and J ends were trimmed by 0 bases and 2 bases, with 19 bases remaining between them. Germline V lookup: CDR1 LGHNA, CDR2 YSLEER. CDR3 length: 18 amino acids. The CDR3 loop reads CASSQDRFGRGVNYGYTF. The CDR3 nucleotides are TGCGCCAGCAGCCAAGATCGGTTTGGCCGCGGGGTAAACTATGGCTACACCTTC.

This clonotype was counted ten times or more. The chain is built from TRBV29-1 and TRBJ1-1, with TRBD1 as a possible D gene (5 bases). Germline V gene sequence: CDR1 SQVTM, CDR2 ANQGSEA. Trimming cost V 7 bases and J 1 base, with 10 bases left between them. This CDR3 region has 12 residues. The CDR3 sequence: CSAGGRNTEAFF. In nucleotides, the CDR3 is TGCAGCGCGGGGGGAAGGAACACTGAAGCTTTCTTT.

This clonotype was picked up a small number of times. The chain couples TRBV5-4 to TRBJ1-2; D is possibly TRBD1 (5 bases). The germline gives CDR1 SGHNT, CDR2 YYREEE (reference sequence). This CDR3 is built from 14 residues. V lost 4 bases to trimming and J lost 4 bases, with 14 bases between them. In nucleotides, the CDR3 is TGTGCCAGCAGCGCGACAGAGAACCTCTATGGCTACACCTTC. Translated, it gives CASSATENLYGYTF.

The sample holds many counts of this clonotype. This chain uses TRBV5-1 with TRBJ1-6; D uncertain. Germline loops: CDR1 SGHRS, CDR2 YFSETQ. CDR3 length equals 13 residues. V was shortened by 1 base and J by 8 bases, with 7 bases between the two germline ends. CDR3 region: CASSLKSDSPLHF. The CDR3 bases are TGCGCCAGCAGCTTGAAATCCGATTCACCCCTCCACTTT.

Turning to this clonotype: The limits of the CDR3 on the DNA are not certain, so only TCRdb's listed CDR3 is given. This chain links TRBV7-5 with TRBJ1-1; the D call TRBD1 from the table was never checked on the DNA. TRBV7-5 is a documented pseudogene. Including both end residues, the CDR3 is 18 amino acids long. CDR3: CISVPEASRTGLDTEAFF.

This clonotype occurred many times. V is TRBV11-2 and J is TRBJ2-1; 8 nucleotides agree with TRBD1. This CDR3 is built from 16 residues. From germline, CDR1 is SGHAT and CDR2 FQNNGV. Unmatched junction bases numbered 6, after V lost 3 bases and J lost 2 bases. CDR3 DNA sequence: TGTGCCAGCAGCTTGGGATTGACAGGGGCCTACAATGAGCAGTTCTTC. It specifies CASSLGLTGAYNEQFF.

This clonotype was seen ten or more times. The chain uses TRBV5-1 and TRBJ2-3; tentatively, D is TRBD1 or TRBD2 (5 bases each). V lost 4 bases and J lost 4, with 16 bases in between. The germline V gene encodes CDR1 SGHRS and CDR2 YFSETQ. There are 15 residues in the CDR3. CDR3 sequence reads: CASSADSLGPDTQYF. In DNA, the CDR3 is TGCGCCAGCAGCGCGGACTCCTTGGGGCCAGATACGCAGTATTTT.

The rearrangement joins TRBV7-9 to TRBJ1-3; D gene unclear. The CDR3 runs to 16 residues. Germline CDR1 is SEHNR and CDR2 is FQNEAQ (reference sequence). Trimming took off 3 bases at V and 0 bases at J, with 12 bases between the two ends. CDR3 sequence (DNA): TGTGCCAGCAGCTTCCGCAGCGTCCCCTCTGGAAACACCATATATTTT. Translation gives CASSFRSVPSGNTIYF.

Ten or more counts support this clonotype. The chain couples TRBV5-1 to TRBJ2-1; 11 nucleotides match TRBD2. This CDR3 comprises 18 residues. Germline V CDR1 and CDR2: SGHRS, YFSETQ. Trimming at V came to 4 bases and at J to 5 bases, leaving 14 bases not matched to a gene. The CDR3 nucleotides read TGCGCCAGCAGCACCGGCGGAGTAGCGGGGGGGCTGAACAATGAGCAGTTCTTC. Amino acids: CASSTGGVAGGLNNEQFF.

This clonotype was seen many times. The J gene is TRBJ1-1, the V gene TRBV3-1, with D possibly matching TRBD1 (5 bases). CDR1 and CDR2 from the germline V gene are LGHDT and YNNKEL (reference sequence). This CDR3 has 14 residues. Trimming removed 0 bases from V and 3 bases from J, with 8 bases in between. DNA of the CDR3: TGTGCCAGCAGCCAAGATCGGGGGGACACTGAAGCTTTCTTT. This sequence encodes CASSQDRGDTEAFF.